Listed below are T cell receptor beta chains from one sample, sequenced in a study of cytomegalovirus exposure and HLA in healthy donors. TCRdb keeps only in-frame clones here, not all; method: immunoSEQ multiplex PCR. The sample yields 150,000 to 200,000 clones, about 75% seen once. The sequenced sample was PBMCs. These receptors were collected from a male donor in good health and CMV-seropositive. The CDR3 runs from the conserved cysteine through the conserved F or W. A D gene is named only where the DNA matches it firmly. Expanded clones get a size class; other rows say once, few or many, or leave the size out.

TRBV7-6	.	TRBJ2-5	.	TGTGCCAGCAGCTTAGGACTCCCCGCCAAAGAGACCCAGTACTTC	CASSLGLPAKETQYF
TRBV7-9	.	TRBJ2-2	.	TGTGCCAGCACCCCCCGCGGGCGCGCGAACACCGGGGAGCTGTTTTTT	CASTPRGRANTGELFF
TRBV6-5	.	TRBJ1-1	few	TGTGCCAGCAGTTTTACACGACAGGCCATGAGAGCTTTCTTT	CASSFTRQAMRAFF
TRBV5-1	TRBD1	TRBJ2-5	.	TGCGCCAGCAGCGTTAGACAGGGTAGGCAAGAGACCCAGTACTTC	CASSVRQGRQETQYF
TRBV27	TRBD1	TRBJ2-1	.	TGTGCCAGCAGCCCCGGACAGGGCCCCTACAATGAGCAGTTCTTC	CASSPGQGPYNEQFF
TRBV7-9	TRBD2	TRBJ2-5	once	TGTGCCAGCAGCCCAACCCTCCGAGAGAAGCGGGGGTTACGGGAGACCCAGTACTTC	CASSPTLREKRGLRETQYF
TRBV6-6	TRBD2	TRBJ2-5	.	TGTGCCAGCAGTTACCGTACGTGGCGGGGGGAAGAGACCCAGTACTTC	CASSYRTWRGEETQYF
TRBV5-1	.	TRBJ2-5	.	TGCGCCAGCAGCCAACAGCAAGAGACCCAGTACTTC	CASSQQQETQYF
TRBV19	.	TRBJ2-3	.	TGTGCCAGTAGTATTCTGGGCAGCACAGATACGCAGTATTTT	CASSILGSTDTQYF
TRBV5-4	TRBD1	TRBJ2-7	.	TGTGCCACCTTACAGGGGCCCATACGCACCTACGAGCAGTACTTC	CATLQGPIRTYEQYF
TRBV9	TRBD1	TRBJ2-7	.	TGTGCCAGCAGCGTAAATGGACAGGGGGAGGACGAGCAGTACTTC	CASSVNGQGEDEQYF
TRBV5-6	TRBD1	TRBJ1-1	.	TGTGCCAGCAGCTTGGGACAGGGGGTCACTGAAGCTTTCTTT	CASSLGQGVTEAFF
TRBV5-1	TRBD2	TRBJ2-1	.	TGCGCCAGCAGCCAGACTAGCGGGGGGGCCTACAATGAGCAGTTCTTC	CASSQTSGGAYNEQFF
TRBV4-2	.	TRBJ1-6	.	TGTGCCAGCAGCCTGGGGTCGGGGAGTTCACCCCTCCACTTT	CASSLGSGSSPLHF
TRBV4-1	TRBD2	TRBJ2-3	.	TGCGCCAGCAGCCCTGGCGGGACTAGCGTTGATACGCAGTATTTT	CASSPGGTSVDTQYF
TRBV27	TRBD1	TRBJ1-6	.	TGTGCCAGCGCCCGGACAGGGCGATATAATTCACCCCTCCACTTT	CASARTGRYNSPLHF
TRBV6-5	TRBD1	TRBJ1-1	.	TGTGCCAGCAGTTATTGGGACAGGGAGACTGAAGCTTTCTTT	CASSYWDRETEAFF
TRBV6-5	TRBD1	TRBJ2-7	once	TGTGCCAGCAGCTACCTTACCGGGACAGGGTCCTACGAGCAGTACTTC	CASSYLTGTGSYEQYF
TRBV5-1	TRBD1	TRBJ2-1	.	TGCGCCAGCAGCTTGGCCGGACAGGGGAACTCAATCGATGAGCAGTTCTTC	CASSLAGQGNSIDEQFF
TRBV7-9	TRBD1	TRBJ1-5	.	TGTGCCAGCAGCTTAGGGGACAGGGGGATGAGCAATCAGCCCCAGCATTTT	CASSLGDRGMSNQPQHF
TRBV9	TRBD1	TRBJ2-7	.	TGTGCCAGCAGCGTAGGAGGGGACAGGGGCCACGAGCAGTACTTC	CASSVGGDRGHEQYF
TRBV5-1	TRBD1	TRBJ2-7	.	TGCGCCAGCAGCTCAGGGGGTTCATTCTCCTACGAGCAGTACTTC	CASSSGGSFSYEQYF
TRBV5-4	.	TRBJ2-7	.	TGTGCCAGCAGCTTGGATTTGGGGGGGCGCCACGAGCAGTACTTC	CASSLDLGGRHEQYF
TRBV7-9	.	TRBJ2-3	.	TGTGCCAGCAGCTTTACTCAGGGGCCAGATACGCAGTATTTT	CASSFTQGPDTQYF
TRBV7-9	.	TRBJ2-2	.	TGTGCCAGCCCAGGCCCAGGGCGATCCGGGGAGCTGTTTTTT	CASPGPGRSGELFF
TRBV6-4	TRBD2	TRBJ2-2	.	TGTGCCAGCAGTGAACTAGCGGGGGGCACCGGGGAGCTGTTTTTT	CASSELAGGTGELFF
TRBV5-6	TRBD1	TRBJ1-6	.	TGTGCCAGCAGCTTGGGGCAGGGGGCGCCCCTTTATAATTCACCCCTCCACTTT	CASSLGQGAPLYNSPLHF
TRBV19	TRBD1	TRBJ1-4	.	TGTGCCAGTAGACGGGACAGTTCAACTAATGAAAAACTGTTTTTT	CASRRDSSTNEKLFF
TRBV5-1	TRBD1	TRBJ1-3	.	TGCGCCAGCTCCCCGAGACAGGGGGCTACTGGAAACACCATATATTTT	CASSPRQGATGNTIYF
TRBV2	.	TRBJ2-3	.	TGTGCCAGCACAACGCTAGCCCTCCGCACAGATACGCAGTATTTT	CASTTLALRTDTQYF
TRBV4-3	.	TRBJ2-1	.	TGCGCCAGCAGCCAAATTGACAGCCCCAACGATGAGCAGTTCTTC	CASSQIDSPNDEQFF
TRBV11-3	TRBD2	TRBJ2-3	.	TGTGCCAGCAGCTTGGGGGGGACAGATACGCAGTATTTT	CASSLGGTDTQYF
TRBV19	.	TRBJ1-1	once	TGTGCCAGTAGTATAGACCGACGGGAGAACACTGAAGCTTTCTTT	CASSIDRRENTEAFF
TRBV6-1	.	TRBJ2-7	.	TGTGCCAGCAGTTCCGACAGGAACTCCTACGAGCAGTACTTC	CASSSDRNSYEQYF
TRBV4-2	TRBD1	TRBJ2-7	few	TGTGCCAGCAGCCTTTTGAGCGGGACAGGGAAGGTCGACGAGCAGTACTTC	CASSLLSGTGKVDEQYF